The sample holds a few counts of the clone carrying this T cell receptor (beta chain). The data were taken from a study of neoadjuvant anti-PD-1 for oral cavity cancer. About the study: Nivolumab at 3 mg/kg was mostly given biweekly, three to four doses, pre-surgery. Non-progressing patients received a fourth nivolumab dose near day 43, then surgery on days 50-56.

Sample time point: after neoadjuvant nivolumab, at surgical resection. TCRdb keeps only in-frame clones here, not all; method: immunoSEQ multiplex PCR. Counted here are roughly 36,000 clones, more than 35% occurring once; the ten biggest clones make up approximately 16%. Germline lookup yields CDR1 SEHNR and CDR2 FQNEAQ (reference sequence). This CDR3 is built from 17 residues. V was clipped by 4 bases and J by 5 bases; unmatched bases: 12. The TCR sequence derives from a person aged 40 to 85 with oral cavity squamous cell carcinoma. The rearrangement links TRBV7-9 to TRBJ2-5; TRBD2 matches at 11 bases. Source: tumor tissue, taken after nivolumab (anti-PD-1) treatment. Written as DNA, the CDR3 is TGTGCCAGCAGCTCGGGACGGACTAGCGGGCCTCTCGAGACCCAGTACTTC. It codes for CASSSGRTSGPLETQYF.